The 6 T cell receptor beta chains below come from one sample, sequenced in a study of T cell responses to AZD1222 COVID-19 vaccine. Produced via immunoSEQ multiplex PCR; TCRdb's table is partial and in-frame only. This sample has 90,000 to 120,000 clones, with around 90% found just once. Sample: peripheral blood, taken on day 0 of AZD1222 vaccination. The receptors derive from an adult in good health.

The chain couples TRBV28 to TRBJ2-6, with TRBD1 identical over 7 bases. The germline CDR1 and CDR2 sequences are MDHEN and SYDVKM. Trimming removed 6 bases from V and 0 bases from J; junction bases left unmatched: 11. This CDR3 region has 18 residues. The CDR3 loop reads CASSQPGTVVSGANVLTF. CDR3 bases: TGTGCCAGCAGCCAACCCGGGACAGTTGTCTCTGGGGCCAACGTCCTGACTTTC. Complete variable domain (other parts from reference TRBV28 and TRBJ2-6): DVKVTQSSRYLVKRTGEKVFLECVQDMDHENMFWYRQDPGLGLRLIYFSYDVKMKEKGDIPEGYSVSREKKERFSLILESASTNQTSMYLCASSQPGTVVSGANVLTFGAGSRLTVL.

CDR3 coding DNA: TGTGCCAGCAGCTTAGATTGGAACACTGAAGCTTTCTTT. It is translated as CASSLDWNTEAFF. The chain couples TRBV11-3 to TRBJ1-1; no reliable D call. Trimming stripped 0 bases from V and 1 base from J, with 3 bases between. CDR3 length equals 13 residues. Looked up from germline, CDR1 is SGHNT and CDR2 is YENEEA.

The chain joins TRBV5-1 to TRBJ2-1; D uncertain. The germline V and J ends were trimmed by 0 bases and 1 base, with 8 bases remaining between them. In germline, CDR1 is SGHRS, CDR2 YFSETQ. The CDR3 has 15 amino acids. In DNA, the CDR3 is TGCGCCAGCAGCTTGGGTGGGAATTCCTACAATGAGCAGTTCTTC. Translated, it gives CASSLGGNSYNEQFF.

The chain carries TRBV29-1 and TRBJ2-7; a possible D gene is TRBD1 (7 bases). V lost 4 bases to trimming and J lost 1 base, with 14 bases between them. Germline values: CDR1 SQVTM, CDR2 ANQGSEA. This CDR3 spans 14 amino acids. CDR3 sequence (DNA): TGCAGCGTTGCCAACCAGGGGGGATCCTACGAGCAGTACTTC. Translation gives CSVANQGGSYEQYF.

V usage is TRBV5-6 and J usage is TRBJ1-1; D is unresolved. The length of the CDR3 is 17 residues. Trimming took 4 bases from V and 0 from J, leaving 19 bases between them. Germline V gene sequence: CDR1 SGHDT, CDR2 YYEEEE. CDR3 in amino acids: CASSLLGPQGMNTEAFF. The CDR3 nucleotides are TGTGCCAGCAGCCTCTTGGGTCCCCAAGGGATGAACACTGAAGCTTTCTTT.

This chain links TRBV11-2 with TRBJ2-5; the D gene could be TRBD1 or TRBD2 (6 bases each). V was trimmed by 1 base and J by 5 bases, leaving 17 bases between them. The CDR3 extends over 16 amino acids. Germline V gene lookup returns CDR1 SGHAT and CDR2 FQNNGV. CDR3 residues: CASSLAPATGRETQYF. In DNA form, the CDR3 reads TGTGCCAGCAGCTTAGCCCCAGCTACAGGGAGGGAGACCCAGTACTTC.